What follows are 13 T cell receptor beta chains derived from one specimen sequenced in a study of blood T cell repertoires in COVID-19. The method was immunoSEQ multiplex PCR; TCRdb's version includes in-frame clones alone and lacks a portion of them. The sample has over 350,000 clones, 80% to 90% seen once. Material for sequencing was peripheral blood. These receptors all come from a woman under 40 with active or convalescent COVID-19.

This clone was counted a single time. The J gene is TRBJ1-6, the V gene TRBV2; the match to TRBD1 covers 8 bases. The CDR3 length is 15 residues. Germline lookup yields CDR1 SNHLY and CDR2 FYNNEI. With V trimmed by 4 bases and J by 7 bases, 6 bases remained unmatched. This CDR3 reads CASSGQGTKNSPLHF. CDR3 sequence (DNA): TGTGCCAGCAGTGGACAGGGGACGAAGAATTCACCCCTCCACTTT.

The V call is TRBV4-2, the J call TRBJ2-7; 10 bases align to TRBD2. Per germline, CDR1 LGHNA and CDR2 YNFKEQ. V was clipped by 5 bases and J by 3 bases; unmatched bases: 7. This CDR3 contains 15 residues. The CDR3 protein is CASSFQLAGNYEQYF. The CDR3 nucleotides are TGTGCCAGCAGCTTTCAACTAGCGGGAAACTACGAGCAGTACTTC.

V gene TRBV27 combines with J gene TRBJ2-7; 7 positions agree with TRBD1. V lost 5 bases, J lost 4 bases, and 5 bases stayed unmatched. The CDR3 runs to 13 residues. Germline CDR1 reads MNHEY; CDR2 reads SMNVEV (reference sequence). The CDR3 here is CASSTRDSYEQYF. The CDR3 coding sequence is TGTGCCAGCAGTACAAGGGACAGTTACGAGCAGTACTTC.

The genes are TRBV25-1 and TRBJ2-1; D perhaps matches TRBD2 (6 bases). The CDR3 is 15 residues long. Trimming took 3 bases from V and 5 from J, leaving 14 bases between them. CDR1 and CDR2 from the germline V gene are MGHDK and SYGVNS. CDR3 sequence reads: CASSDWDFPHNEQFF. The CDR3, as DNA: TGTGCCAGCAGTGATTGGGACTTTCCCCACAATGAGCAGTTCTTC.

V usage is TRBV27 and J usage is TRBJ1-2, with a tentative D call TRBD1 (6 bases). In germline, CDR1 is MNHEY, CDR2 SMNVEV (reference sequence). CDR3 length equals 13 residues. V dropped 2 bases and J dropped 8 bases, with 12 bases sitting between them. In nucleotides, the CDR3 is TGTGCCAGCAGTTTACAGGGGAGTAGGGGCTACACCTTC. The encoded protein is CASSLQGSRGYTF.

This clone was counted only a few times. The rearrangement uses TRBV4-2 and TRBJ2-7; maybe TRBD1 (6 bases). This CDR3 comprises 15 residues. V was clipped by 0 bases and J by 2 bases, with 11 bases between them. The germline gives CDR1 LGHNA, CDR2 YNFKEQ. The CDR3 nucleotides read TGTGCCAGCAGCCAAGAGGGGACATTTACCTACGAGCAGTACTTC. Translation: CASSQEGTFTYEQYF.

V usage is TRBV15 and J usage is TRBJ1-2; D unresolved. The CDR3 spans 12 residues. Germline CDR1 is LNHNV and CDR2 is YYDKDF (reference sequence). V was clipped by 1 base and J by 4 bases, with 4 bases between them. This CDR3 is CATSRGAYGYTF. CDR3 bases: TGTGCCACCAGCAGAGGGGCCTATGGCTACACCTTC. The variable domain in full, with the rest retrieved from reference TRBV15 and TRBJ1-2, is DAMVIQNPRYQVTQFGKPVTLSCSQTLNHNVMYWYQQKSSQAPKLLFHYYDKDFNNEADTPDNFQSRRPNTSFCFLDIRSPGLGDTAMYLCATSRGAYGYTFGSGTRLTVV.

This chain uses TRBV5-8 with TRBJ2-1, with TRBD1 matching over 8 bases. V shed 4 bases and J 6 bases; nucleotides not matched to a gene: 15. The CDR3 sequence is 17 residues long. CDR1 and CDR2 (germline): SGHTS, YDEGEE. The chain's CDR3 is CASSPDRALPDINEQFF. CDR3 DNA: TGTGCCAGCAGCCCGGACAGGGCGCTGCCGGACATCAATGAGCAGTTCTTC.

This clone was seen only a few times. CDR3 in DNA: TGTGCCAGCAGTCGGACAGGGGATGGGTATACTGAAGCTTTCTTT. It yields the protein CASSRTGDGYTEAFF. This sequence joins TRBV6-5 and TRBJ1-1; 9 bases line up with TRBD1. Germline trimming cut 5 bases from V and 5 bases from J; bases unmatched to any gene: 9. This CDR3 comprises 15 residues. Germline CDR1 reads MNHEY; CDR2 reads SVGAGI.

This clone is a singleton in its sample. Distinct nucleotide sequences in the sample also encode this CDR3. The chain links TRBV29-1 to TRBJ1-4, with no clear D. Trimming took 4 bases from V and 0 from J, leaving 6 bases between them. CDR1 is SQVTM and CDR2 is ANQGSEA in the germline V gene. The CDR3 spans 13 residues. Here the CDR3 DNA reads TGCAGCGTTGCCCCAGCAACTAATGAAAAACTGTTTTTT. Translated, it gives CSVAPATNEKLFF.

This clone was detected once. This CDR3 is also generated by other DNA sequences in the sample. The chain is built from TRBV2 and TRBJ1-2, with 8 bases fitting TRBD1. The J segment lost 7 bases and the V segment lost 3 bases, leaving 7 bases of the junction unmatched. The CDR3 has 14 amino acids. Germline V gives CDR1 SNHLY, CDR2 FYNNEI. As DNA, the CDR3 is TGTGCCAGCAGTGAGATTCAGGGGGCGGGTGGCTACACCTTC. Its translation: CASSEIQGAGGYTF.

As for this clone: The sample holds other DNA sequences that translate to the same CDR3. The gene calls are TRBV7-9 and TRBJ2-3; a weak D match, TRBD1 (5 bases). Trimming removed 1 base at V and 2 bases at J, with 7 bases between. The CDR3 totals 14 residues. CDR1 is SEHNR, CDR2 FQNEAQ, per germline (reference sequence). The CDR3 reads CASSLGQNTDTQYF. In DNA, the CDR3 is TGTGCCAGCAGCTTAGGACAGAACACAGATACGCAGTATTTT.

The gene calls are TRBV6-5 and TRBJ1-2; 7 bases match TRBD1. The CDR3 consists of 13 residues. V lost 6 bases, J lost 10 bases, and 11 bases stayed unmatched. Germline CDR1 is MNHEY and CDR2 is SVGAGI. CDR3 residues: CASSLGQPPHYTF. The CDR3 DNA sequence: TGTGCCAGCAGCTTGGGACAGCCCCCTCACTACACCTTC.